This T cell receptor (beta chain) was retrieved from a study of blood T cell repertoires in COVID-19. This clone was seen once. Produced via immunoSEQ multiplex PCR; TCRdb's table is partial and in-frame only. The sample records 150,000 to 200,000 clones, 89% being singletons. Germline-derived CDR1 and CDR2 are SGHAT and FQNNGV. The CDR3 runs 18 residues. Germline trimming cut 4 bases from V and 4 bases from J; bases unmatched to any gene: 13. This chain joins TRBV11-2 and TRBJ2-1, with 10 positions matching TRBD1. The sequenced material came from peripheral blood. The receptor's source is a man in his sixties with acute or convalescent COVID-19. In nucleotides, the CDR3 is TGTGCCAGCAGCTCTATACGTCCCGGGACAGGGGCATACAATGAGCAGTTCTTC. It encodes CASSSIRPGTGAYNEQFF.